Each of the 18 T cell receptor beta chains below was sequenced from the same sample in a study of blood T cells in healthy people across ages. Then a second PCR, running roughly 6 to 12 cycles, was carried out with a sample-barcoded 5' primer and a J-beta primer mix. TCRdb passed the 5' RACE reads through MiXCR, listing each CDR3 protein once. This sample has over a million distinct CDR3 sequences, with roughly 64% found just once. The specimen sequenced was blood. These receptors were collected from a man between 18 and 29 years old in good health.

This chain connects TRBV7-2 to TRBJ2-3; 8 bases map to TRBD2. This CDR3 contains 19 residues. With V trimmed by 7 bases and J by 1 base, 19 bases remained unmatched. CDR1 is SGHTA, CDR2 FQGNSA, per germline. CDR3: CASTLTSLSGRAGTDTQYF. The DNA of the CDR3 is TGTGCCAGCACCCTTACATCCCTTTCCGGGAGGGCGGGCACAGATACGCAGTATTTT.

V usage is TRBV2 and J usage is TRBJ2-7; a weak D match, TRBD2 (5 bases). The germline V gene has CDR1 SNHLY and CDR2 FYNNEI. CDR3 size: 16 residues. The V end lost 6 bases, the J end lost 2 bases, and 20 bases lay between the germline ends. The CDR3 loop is CASSEQGLAVTYEQYF. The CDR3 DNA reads TGTGCCAGCAGCGAACAAGGTCTAGCTGTTACCTACGAGCAGTACTTC.

In nucleotides, the CDR3 is TGCAGTGCTAGTGTAGGAGGACCCGGGGAGCTGTTTTTT. The encoded protein is CSASVGGPGELFF. The chain joins TRBV20-1 to TRBJ2-2; possibly TRBD2 for D (5 bases). Trimming pared 3 bases from V and 6 bases from J, leaving 11 bases between. The CDR3 is 13 amino acids. CDR1 and CDR2 from the germline V gene are DFQATT and SNEGSKA (reference sequence).

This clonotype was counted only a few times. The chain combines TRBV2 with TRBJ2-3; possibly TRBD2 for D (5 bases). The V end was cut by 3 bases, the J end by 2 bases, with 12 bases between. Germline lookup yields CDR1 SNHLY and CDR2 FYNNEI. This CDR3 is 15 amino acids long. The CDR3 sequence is CASSDLAENTDTQYF. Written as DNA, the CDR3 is TGTGCCAGCAGTGATCTAGCAGAAAACACAGATACGCAGTATTTT.

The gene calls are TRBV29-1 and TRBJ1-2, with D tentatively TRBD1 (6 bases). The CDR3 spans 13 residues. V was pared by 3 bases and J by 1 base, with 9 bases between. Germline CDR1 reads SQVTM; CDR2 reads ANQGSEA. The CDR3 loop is CSVEEGGNYGYTF. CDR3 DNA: TGCAGCGTTGAGGAGGGGGGTAACTATGGCTACACCTTC.

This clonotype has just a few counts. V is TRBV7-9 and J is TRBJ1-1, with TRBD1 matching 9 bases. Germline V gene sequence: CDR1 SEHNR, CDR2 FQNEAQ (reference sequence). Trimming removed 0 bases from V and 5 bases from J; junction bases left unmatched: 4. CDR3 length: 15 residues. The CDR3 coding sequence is TGTGCCAGCAGCTTAGCGACAGGGGGTCGAACTGAAGCTTTCTTT. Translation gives CASSLATGGRTEAFF.

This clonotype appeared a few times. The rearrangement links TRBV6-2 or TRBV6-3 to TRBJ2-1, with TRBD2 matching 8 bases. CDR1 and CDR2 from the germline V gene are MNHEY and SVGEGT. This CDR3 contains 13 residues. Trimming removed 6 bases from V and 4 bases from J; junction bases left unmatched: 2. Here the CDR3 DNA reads TGTGCCAGCAGGACTAGCGTTTACAATGAGCAGTTCTTC. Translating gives CASRTSVYNEQFF.

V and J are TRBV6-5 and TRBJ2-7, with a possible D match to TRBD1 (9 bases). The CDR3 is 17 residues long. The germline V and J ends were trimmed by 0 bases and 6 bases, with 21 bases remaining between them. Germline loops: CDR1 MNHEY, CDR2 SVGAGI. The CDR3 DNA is TGTGCCAGCAGTTACTCGGAATTAGCGGGACAGGGCGGCGAGCAGTACTTC. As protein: CASSYSELAGQGGEQYF.

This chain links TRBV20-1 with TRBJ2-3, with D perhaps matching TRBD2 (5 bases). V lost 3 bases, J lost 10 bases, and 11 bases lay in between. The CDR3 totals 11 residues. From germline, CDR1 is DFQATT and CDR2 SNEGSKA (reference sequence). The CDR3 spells CSASPERAQYF. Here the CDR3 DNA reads TGCAGTGCTAGCCCCGAGAGGGCGCAGTATTTT.

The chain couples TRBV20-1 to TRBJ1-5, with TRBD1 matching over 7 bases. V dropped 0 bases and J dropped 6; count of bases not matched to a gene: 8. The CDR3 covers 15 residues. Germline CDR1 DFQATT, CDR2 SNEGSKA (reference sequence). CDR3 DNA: TGCAGTGCTAGAGATGCCAGGGGGGTTGGTCAGCCCCAGCATTTT. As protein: CSARDARGVGQPQHF.

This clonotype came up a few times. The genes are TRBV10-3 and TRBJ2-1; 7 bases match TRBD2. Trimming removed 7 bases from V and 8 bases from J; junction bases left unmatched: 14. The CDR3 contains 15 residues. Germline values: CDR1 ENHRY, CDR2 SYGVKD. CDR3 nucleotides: TGTGCCATCATGCCCGGGGTGGGGGGGTTGGATGAGCAGTTCTTC. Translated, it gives CAIMPGVGGLDEQFF.

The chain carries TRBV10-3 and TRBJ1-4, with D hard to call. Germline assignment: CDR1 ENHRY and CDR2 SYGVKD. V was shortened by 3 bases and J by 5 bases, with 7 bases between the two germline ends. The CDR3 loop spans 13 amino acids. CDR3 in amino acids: CAISDLQNEKLFF. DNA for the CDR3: TGTGCCATCAGTGATCTACAGAATGAAAAACTGTTTTTT.

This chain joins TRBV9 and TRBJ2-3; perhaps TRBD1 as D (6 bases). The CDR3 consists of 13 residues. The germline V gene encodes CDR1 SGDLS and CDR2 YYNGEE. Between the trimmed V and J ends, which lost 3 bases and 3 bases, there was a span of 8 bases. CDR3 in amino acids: CASSATGTDTQYF. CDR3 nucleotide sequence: TGTGCCAGCAGCGCTACAGGGACAGATACGCAGTATTTT.

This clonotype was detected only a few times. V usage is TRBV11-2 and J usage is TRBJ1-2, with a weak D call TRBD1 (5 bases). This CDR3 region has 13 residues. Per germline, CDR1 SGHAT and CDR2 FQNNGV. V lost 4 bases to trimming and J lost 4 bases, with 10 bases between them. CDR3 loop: CASSSRQFYGYTF. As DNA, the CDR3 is TGTGCCAGCAGCTCCAGACAGTTCTATGGCTACACCTTC.

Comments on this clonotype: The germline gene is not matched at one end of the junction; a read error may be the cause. The CDR3, as DNA: TGTGCCAGCAGCACAAGACAGACAGATGCGCAGTATTTT. It yields the protein CASSTRQTDAQYF. The V and J genes are TRBV9 and TRBJ2-3; TRBD1 might be the D (5 bases). The germline V gene encodes CDR1 SGDLS and CDR2 YYNGEE. The CDR3 covers 13 residues.

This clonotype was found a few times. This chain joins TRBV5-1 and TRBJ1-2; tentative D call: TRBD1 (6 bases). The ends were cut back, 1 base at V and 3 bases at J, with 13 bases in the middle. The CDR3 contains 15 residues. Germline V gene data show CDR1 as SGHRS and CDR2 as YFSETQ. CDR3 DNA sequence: TGCGCCAGCAGCTTGAGGACAGCCTACGACTATGGCTACACCTTC. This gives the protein CASSLRTAYDYGYTF. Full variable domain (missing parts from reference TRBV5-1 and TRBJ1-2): KAGVTQTPRYLIKTRGQQVTLSCSPISGHRSVSWYQQTPGQGLQFLFEYFSETQRNKGNFPGRFSGRQFSNSRSEMNVSTLELGDSALYLCASSLRTAYDYGYTFGSGTRLTVV.

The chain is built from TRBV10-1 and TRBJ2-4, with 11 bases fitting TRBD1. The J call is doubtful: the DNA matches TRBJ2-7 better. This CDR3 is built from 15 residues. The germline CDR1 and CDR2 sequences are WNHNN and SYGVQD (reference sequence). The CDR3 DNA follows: TGCGCCAGCAGTGCTGGACAGGGGGCTTTCTACGAGCAGTACTTC. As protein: CASSAGQGAFYEQYF.

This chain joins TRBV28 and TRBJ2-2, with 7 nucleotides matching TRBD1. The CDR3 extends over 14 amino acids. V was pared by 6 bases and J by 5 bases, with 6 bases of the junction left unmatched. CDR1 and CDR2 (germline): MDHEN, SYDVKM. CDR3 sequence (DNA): TGTGCCAGCAGATACAGGGGAACGACCGGGGAGCTGTTTTTT. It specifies CASRYRGTTGELFF.